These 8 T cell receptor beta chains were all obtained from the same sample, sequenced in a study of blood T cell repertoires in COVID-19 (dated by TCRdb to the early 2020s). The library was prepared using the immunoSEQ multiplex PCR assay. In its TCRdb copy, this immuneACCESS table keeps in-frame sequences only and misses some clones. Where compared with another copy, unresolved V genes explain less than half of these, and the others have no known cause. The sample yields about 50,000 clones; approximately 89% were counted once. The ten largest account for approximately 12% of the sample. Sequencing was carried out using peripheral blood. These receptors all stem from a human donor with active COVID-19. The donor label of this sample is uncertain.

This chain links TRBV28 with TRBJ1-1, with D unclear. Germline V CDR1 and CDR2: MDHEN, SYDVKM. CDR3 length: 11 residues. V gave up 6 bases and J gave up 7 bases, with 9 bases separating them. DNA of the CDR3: TGTGCCAGCAGGCGATCGAGTGAAGCTTTCTTT. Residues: CASRRSSEAFF.

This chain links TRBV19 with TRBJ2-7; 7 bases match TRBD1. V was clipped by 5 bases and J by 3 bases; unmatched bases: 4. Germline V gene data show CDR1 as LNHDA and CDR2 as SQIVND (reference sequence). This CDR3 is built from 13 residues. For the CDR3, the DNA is TGTGCCAGTAGTGAAGGGGGCATCTACGAGCAGTACTTC. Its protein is CASSEGGIYEQYF.

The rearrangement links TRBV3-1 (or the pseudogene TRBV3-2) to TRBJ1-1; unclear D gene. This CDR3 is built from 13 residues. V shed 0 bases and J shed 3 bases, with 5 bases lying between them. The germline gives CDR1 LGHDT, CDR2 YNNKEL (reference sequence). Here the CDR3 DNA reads TGTGCCAGCAGCCAAGATCGAGACACTGAAGCTTTCTTT. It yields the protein CASSQDRDTEAFF.

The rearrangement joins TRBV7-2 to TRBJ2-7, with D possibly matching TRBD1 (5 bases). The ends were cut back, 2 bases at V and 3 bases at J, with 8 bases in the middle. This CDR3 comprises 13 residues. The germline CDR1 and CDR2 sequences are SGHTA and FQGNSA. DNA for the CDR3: TGTGCCAGCAGCTTACTCCAGGGCTACGAGCAGTACTTC. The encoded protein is CASSLLQGYEQYF.

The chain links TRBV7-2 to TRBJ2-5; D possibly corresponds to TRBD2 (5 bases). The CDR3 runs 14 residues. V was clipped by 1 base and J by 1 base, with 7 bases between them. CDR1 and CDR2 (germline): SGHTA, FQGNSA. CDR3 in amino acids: CASSLGGVQETQYF. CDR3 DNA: TGTGCCAGCAGCTTAGGGGGAGTCCAAGAGACCCAGTACTTC.

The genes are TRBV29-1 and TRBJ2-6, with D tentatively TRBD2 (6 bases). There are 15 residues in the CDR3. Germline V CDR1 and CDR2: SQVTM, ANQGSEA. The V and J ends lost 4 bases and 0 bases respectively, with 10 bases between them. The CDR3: CSVVGGISGANVLTF. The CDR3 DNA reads TGCAGCGTTGTAGGCGGGATCTCTGGGGCCAACGTCCTGACTTTC.

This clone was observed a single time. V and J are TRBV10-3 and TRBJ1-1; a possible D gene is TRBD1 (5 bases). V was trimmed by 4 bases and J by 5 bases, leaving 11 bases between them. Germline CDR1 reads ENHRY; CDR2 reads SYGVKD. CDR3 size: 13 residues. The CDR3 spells CAISGGGGTEAFF. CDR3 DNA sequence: TGTGCCATCAGTGGGGGGGGAGGTACTGAAGCTTTCTTT.

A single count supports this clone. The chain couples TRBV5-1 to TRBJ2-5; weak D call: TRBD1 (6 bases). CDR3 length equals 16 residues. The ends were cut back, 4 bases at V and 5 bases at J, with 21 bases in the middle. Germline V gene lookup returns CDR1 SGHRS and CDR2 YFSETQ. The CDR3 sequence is CASSPQGPDRGETQYF. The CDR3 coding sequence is TGCGCCAGCAGCCCCCAAGGTCCGGACAGAGGGGAGACCCAGTACTTC.